Listed here are 25 T cell receptor beta chains from one sample, sequenced in a study of Ad26.COV2.S vaccination and SARS-CoV-2 variants. The treatment here: roughly 19 received Ad26.COV2.S at low or high dose, single or two shots; 5 received placebo; per-sample allocation not given. Samples came from day 63 after the first vaccine or placebo injection. This table comes from immunoSEQ multiplex PCR, and its TCRdb copy is limited to in-frame clones, with some not included. The sample yields roughly 320,000 clones, over 80% seen once. Sequenced here: peripheral blood, sampled in a trial of Ad26.COV2.S vaccine versus placebo. The receptors were gathered from a person aged 18-60 years who received the Ad26.COV2.S COVID-19 vaccine or a placebo.

The rearrangement links TRBV4-2 to TRBJ2-7; 10 bases line up with TRBD1. The CDR3 totals 16 residues. J lost 2 bases, V lost 4 bases, and 8 bases had no gene match. Germline V gene data show CDR1 as LGHNA and CDR2 as YNFKEQ. CDR3 in amino acids: CASSLDLGTGAYEQYF. Written as DNA, the CDR3 is TGTGCCAGCAGCCTGGACCTGGGGACAGGGGCCTACGAGCAGTACTTC.

V gene TRBV16 combines with J gene TRBJ1-2; 11 bases fit TRBD1. Germline V CDR1 and CDR2: KGHSY, FQNENV. V shed 0 bases and J 7 bases; nucleotides not matched to a gene: 7. The CDR3 has 16 amino acids. The CDR3 DNA follows: TGTGCCAGCAGCCAATCTATCGGGACAGGGGGAGGTGGCTACACCTTC. It translates to CASSQSIGTGGGGYTF.

To note about this clone: The junction and the germline gene differ at one end; a read error may be behind it. The chain employs TRBV29-1 and TRBJ2-7; 9 bases fit TRBD1. CDR1 and CDR2 (germline): SQVTM, ANQGSEA. The CDR3 loop spans 14 amino acids. CDR3 in amino acids: CSAESGQGVFEQYF. DNA of the CDR3: TGCAGCGCTGAATCGGGACAGGGTGTGTTCGAGCAGTACTTC.

The J gene is TRBJ2-5, the V gene TRBV6-5; the D is unclear. The V gene's germline CDR1 is MNHEY and CDR2 SVGAGI. The CDR3 length is 15 residues. V lost 6 bases and J lost 1, with 15 bases in between. Written as DNA, the CDR3 is TGTGCCAGCAGGAGGAGTAGGGCCCGCCAAGAGACCCAGTACTTC. This translates into CASRRSRARQETQYF.

The chain employs TRBV7-9 and TRBJ2-1, with D unresolved. The CDR3 extends over 14 amino acids. Per germline, CDR1 SEHNR and CDR2 FQNEAQ (reference sequence). V gave up 5 bases and J gave up 4 bases, with 12 bases separating them. The CDR3 loop reads CASSPRTDYNEQFF. CDR3 nucleotide sequence: TGTGCCAGCAGCCCCAGGACGGATTACAATGAGCAGTTCTTC.

V gene TRBV20-1 combines with J gene TRBJ1-3; a possible D gene is TRBD1 (5 bases). V lost 6 bases and J lost 4, with 16 bases in between. Germline V CDR1 and CDR2: DFQATT, SNEGSKA (reference sequence). The CDR3 has 14 amino acids. CDR3 residues: CSASTGVGGNTIYF. CDR3 nucleotides: TGCAGTGCCAGTACGGGGGTAGGGGGAAACACCATATATTTT.

The DNA for the CDR3 is TGTGCCACCAAGAAGGCAGGGTCTTTCTCTGGAAACACCATATATTTT. This gives the protein CATKKAGSFSGNTIYF. The chain uses TRBV10-3 and TRBJ1-3, with D perhaps TRBD1 (5 bases). CDR1 is ENHRY, CDR2 SYGVKD, per germline. The length of the CDR3 is 16 residues. The V gene lost 10 bases and the J gene lost 0 bases, with 19 bases spanning the gap.

The rearrangement links TRBV27 to TRBJ2-2; D is possibly TRBD1 (6 bases). The CDR3 has 15 residues. V was trimmed by 1 base and J by 5 bases, leaving 11 bases between them. Germline V CDR1 and CDR2: MNHEY, SMNVEV (reference sequence). The CDR3 loop reads CASSLWAGVTGELFF. The CDR3 DNA reads as TGTGCCAGCAGTTTATGGGCAGGGGTGACCGGGGAGCTGTTTTTT.

The chain joins TRBV5-3 to TRBJ2-1; 7 bases are shared with TRBD2. TRBV5-3 is recorded as an ORF, its role being uncertain. CDR3 length equals 15 residues. The V and J ends lost 4 bases and 8 bases, in that order; junction bases with no gene match: 12. CDR3 sequence reads: CARSLRGSGDYEQFF. CDR3 nucleotides: TGTGCCAGAAGCCTACGGGGGAGCGGGGATTATGAGCAGTTCTTC.

This clone showed up just once. The rearrangement uses TRBV28 and TRBJ1-4; D unresolved. V lost 4 bases to trimming and J lost 6 bases, with 6 bases between them. CDR1 MDHEN and CDR2 SYDVKM come from the germline V gene. This CDR3 is built from 12 residues. DNA of the CDR3: TGTGCCAGCAGTTCCCGGTATGAAAAACTGTTTTTT. Translating gives CASSSRYEKLFF.

This chain links TRBV12-3 or TRBV12-4 with TRBJ1-5; D might be TRBD1 (6 bases). Trimming took 3 bases from V and 6 from J, leaving 9 bases between them. The CDR3 contains 13 residues. The CDR3 DNA sequence: TGTGCCAGCAGTTTGTACAGGGTTCAGCCCCAGCATTTT. This translates into CASSLYRVQPQHF.

The chain uses TRBV2 and TRBJ1-5; 7 bases fit TRBD1. The CDR3 contains 15 residues. Per the germline V gene, CDR1 is SNHLY and CDR2 is FYNNEI. Trimming cost V 4 bases and J 9 bases; bases outside gene matches: 12. The chain's CDR3 is CASSATGPQLGPQHF. DNA of the CDR3: TGTGCCAGCAGTGCGACAGGGCCCCAACTGGGGCCCCAGCATTTT.

Regarding this clone: Sequence at one end of the junction differs from germline and may be a read error. The chain uses TRBV28 and TRBJ1-2; D not certain. CDR3 length equals 15 residues. Germline lookup yields CDR1 MDHEN and CDR2 SYDVKM. Here the CDR3 reads CACSHNPGPRISYTF. CDR3 in DNA: TGTGCCTGCAGCCACAATCCCGGGCCCCGAATAAGCTACACCTTC.

The gene calls are TRBV28 and TRBJ1-2; D remains unclear. The CDR3 sequence is 14 residues long. From germline, CDR1 is MDHEN and CDR2 SYDVKM. With 6 bases removed from V and 3 bases from J, the gap between germline ends came to 14 bases. CDR3 in amino acids: CASSPGGRDYGYTF. The CDR3 DNA sequence: TGTGCCAGCAGCCCCGGTGGTCGGGACTATGGCTACACCTTC.

The gene calls are TRBV4-2 and TRBJ1-1; 7 bases are a match to TRBD1. The CDR3 has 15 amino acids. Germline CDR1 LGHNA, CDR2 YNFKEQ. V trimming: 1 base; J trimming: 8 bases; junction bases outside the gene matches: 10. The CDR3 is CASSQASEGAKEAFF. The CDR3 nucleotides read TGTGCCAGCAGCCAAGCTTCTGAGGGGGCGAAGGAAGCTTTCTTT.

In its sample, this clone was seen once. This chain joins TRBV6-2 or TRBV6-3 and TRBJ2-2; 8 bases agree with TRBD2. CDR1 and CDR2 (germline): MNHEY, SVGEGT. This CDR3 is 13 amino acids long. V shed 6 bases, J shed 7 bases, and the junction held 4 bases outside the gene matches. The CDR3 region is CASSRGGVGELFF. CDR3 nucleotide sequence: TGTGCCAGCAGCCGGGGGGGCGTCGGGGAGCTGTTTTTT.

The chain links TRBV10-3 to TRBJ1-2; TRBD1 might be the D (5 bases). CDR3 length equals 17 residues. CDR1 and CDR2 (germline): ENHRY, SYGVKD. Trimming took 5 bases from V and 1 from J, leaving 20 bases between them. Here the CDR3 DNA reads TGTGCCATCAGTCACACCATTACAGGAACACTTAACTATGGCTACACCTTC. Its protein is CAISHTITGTLNYGYTF.

The CDR3 is CASSPGQGGSPLHF. CDR3 nucleotide sequence: TGTGCCAGCAGTCCCGGACAGGGTGGCTCACCCCTCCACTTT. The chain uses TRBV27 and TRBJ1-6; 8 nucleotides align to TRBD1. V was pared by 5 bases and J by 10 bases, with 7 bases of the junction left unmatched. CDR1 and CDR2 (germline): MNHEY, SMNVEV (reference sequence). The CDR3 is 14 residues long.

The CDR3 here is CASSLEAGFYNSPLHF. The CDR3 DNA reads as TGTGCCAGCAGCTTAGAGGCCGGCTTCTATAATTCACCCCTCCACTTT. The genes are TRBV7-9 and TRBJ1-6; D remains ambiguous. The CDR3 covers 16 residues. V was pared by 1 base and J by 3 bases, with 10 bases between. Germline CDR1 is SEHNR and CDR2 is FQNEAQ (reference sequence).

This clone was counted a few times. V and J are TRBV20-1 and TRBJ1-5; 8 bases match TRBD1. The junction had 6 bases not matched to a gene; V was cut back by 3 bases and J by 2 bases. Per germline, CDR1 DFQATT and CDR2 SNEGSKA (reference sequence). The CDR3 sequence is 15 residues long. CDR3 in amino acids: CSASQGANGNQPQHF. The CDR3 bases are TGCAGTGCTAGTCAGGGGGCGAATGGCAATCAGCCCCAGCATTTT.

J is TRBJ1-1 and V is TRBV6-6; D perhaps matches TRBD1 (5 bases). Germline V CDR1 and CDR2: MNHNY, SVGAGI (reference sequence). The CDR3 loop spans 14 amino acids. V lost 6 bases to trimming and J lost 1 base, with 12 bases between them. The CDR3 region has the DNA TGTGCCAGCAGGAGACAGAACGAGAACACTGAAGCTTTCTTT. Translation: CASRRQNENTEAFF.

This clone was seen just once. The rearrangement uses TRBV7-9 and TRBJ2-3; TRBD2 agrees at 9 bases. The CDR3 covers 16 residues. Unmatched junction bases numbered 4, after V lost 1 base and J lost 2 bases. From germline, CDR1 is SEHNR and CDR2 FQNEAQ (reference sequence). CDR3 coding DNA: TGTGCCAGCAGCTTAGGGAGCGGGGGGCACACAGATACGCAGTATTTT. Its protein product is CASSLGSGGHTDTQYF. The full variable domain, rest sourced from reference TRBV7-9 and TRBJ2-3, is DTGVSQNPRHKITKRGQNVTFRCDPISEHNRLYWYRQTLGQGPEFLTYFQNEAQLEKSRLLSDRFSAERPKGSFSTLEIQRTEQGDSAMYLCASSLGSGGHTDTQYFGPGTRLTVL.

The CDR3 coding sequence is TGTGCCAGCTCCACGACAGAAAACACTGAAGCTTTCTTT. Its protein is CASSTTENTEAFF. V and J are TRBV18 and TRBJ1-1; the D gene is possibly TRBD1 (5 bases). Germline CDR1 reads KGHSH; CDR2 reads LQKENI. The germline V and J ends were trimmed by 6 bases and 2 bases, with 10 bases remaining between them. The length of the CDR3 is 13 residues.

In the case of this clone: One end of the junction does not line up with germline, which may come from a read error. The chain links TRBV6-5 to TRBJ2-7; tentatively, D is TRBD1 (5 bases). Germline V gene data show CDR1 as MNHEY and CDR2 as SVGAGI. The CDR3 has 12 amino acids. The CDR3 sequence: CASSYSGQAEDF. Here the CDR3 DNA reads TGTGCCAGCAGTTACTCGGGGCAGGCCGAGGACTTC.

This clone was recorded at least ten times. This chain connects TRBV4-1 to TRBJ2-1; TRBD2 might be the D (6 bases). The length of the CDR3 is 16 residues. Trimming removed 5 bases from V and 0 bases from J, with 14 bases in between. Germline V lookup: CDR1 MGHRA, CDR2 YSYEKL. CDR3 region: CASSYPAGSSYNEQFF. The DNA of the CDR3 is TGCGCCAGCAGCTACCCGGCGGGGAGCTCCTACAATGAGCAGTTCTTC.